Described below is a single T cell receptor beta chain sequence and its context. The data originate from a study of shared clonotypes between healthy human individuals. Using immunoSEQ multiplex PCR, the repertoire was profiled, and TCRdb retains in-frame clones only, with some absent. Among about 2.4 million clones listed, over 85% were seen once. Sequences were obtained from naive CD4+ T cells from PBMCs. Subset meaning: CD45RA+ positively selected. The TCR was taken from a man between 18 and 29 years old in good health. Some clones in this sample may be carry-over from other donors' samples.

The chain's CDR3 is CASSSLREGTGVYGYTF. CDR3 sequence (DNA): TGTGCCAGCAGCTCACTACGGGAAGGGACAGGGGTCTATGGCTACACCTTC. The V and J genes are TRBV7-2 and TRBJ1-2; 10 bases fit TRBD1. The CDR3 is 17 residues long. J was trimmed by 4 bases and V by 4 bases; bases with no gene match: 12. Germline CDR1 SGHTA, CDR2 FQGNSA.